This T cell receptor (beta chain) was obtained from a study of Ad26.COV2.S vaccination and SARS-CoV-2 variants. The assay was immunoSEQ multiplex PCR, and TCRdb's table has in-frame clones only and misses some. The profile covers fewer than 600,000 clones, with roughly nine tenths appearing a single time and under 2% taken by the ten largest. This clone was seen a single time. The germline V and J ends were trimmed by 1 base and 5 bases, with 10 bases remaining between them. CDR1 and CDR2 (germline): LGHDT, YNNKEL (reference sequence). The CDR3 consists of 14 residues. The treatment denotes: 19 received Ad26.COV2.S at low or high dose, single or two shots; about 5 received placebo; per-sample allocation not given. Specimens were obtained on day 63 following the first vaccine or placebo injection.

This rearrangement joins TRBV3-1 (or the pseudogene TRBV3-2) to TRBJ2-3, with D tentatively TRBD1 (5 bases). The source material was peripheral blood, sampled in a trial of Ad26.COV2.S vaccine versus placebo. This clonotype originated in a person between 18 and 65 years old who received the Ad26.COV2.S COVID-19 vaccine or a placebo. CDR3 nucleotide sequence: TGTGCCAGCAGCCAAGCCACTCAGGGAGATACGCAGTATTTT. Translated, it gives CASSQATQGDTQYF.